This T cell receptor beta chain came from a study of Ad26.COV2.S vaccination and SARS-CoV-2 variants. The repertoire was sequenced with immunoSEQ multiplex PCR; TCRdb's copy has only in-frame clones and lacks some. The repertoire has roughly 380,000 clones, about 92% of them found once; the top ten carry 3.9%. Looked up from germline, CDR1 is SNHLY and CDR2 is FYNNEI. The germline V and J ends were trimmed by 4 bases and 3 bases, with 10 bases remaining between them. There are 13 residues in the CDR3. The chain recombines TRBV2 with TRBJ2-7; D ambiguous. The TCR was taken from a human donor who had recovered from COVID-19. The specimen comprised peripheral blood, sampled after recovery from COVID-19. CDR3 DNA sequence: TGTGCCAGCAGTGTGGGGTACGGCTACGAGCAGTACTTC. This encodes CASSVGYGYEQYF.